This T cell receptor beta chain was retrieved from a study of cytomegalovirus exposure and HLA in healthy donors. Study-level background: A subsequent analysis reported that the 95 to 150 validation repertoires were produced on the same platform that had also been used for the approximately 710 first-cohort repertoires.

General study points: The study listed some 160 cytomegalovirus-associated TCR beta chains. It was confirmed in vitro that a few of the CMV-associated chains were specific for CMV antigens. The study found most TCR sequences rare, yet found some public TCRs in many donors.

About this clone itself: The antigen remains unidentified.

V was cut by 2 bases and J by 2 bases, with 10 bases left in between. CDR3 length: 14 amino acids. CDR1 MNHNY and CDR2 SVGAGI come from the germline V gene (reference sequence). Data came from immunoSEQ multiplex PCR; TCRdb stores just in-frame clones and leaves some out. The sample includes around 60,000 clones, just under 95% seen only once; the top ten take about 4.2%. The TCR sequence derives from a young man in good health and CMV-seropositive. Sample: PBMCs. J is TRBJ2-7 and V is TRBV6-6; a weak D match, TRBD1 (6 bases). DNA for the CDR3: TGTGCCAGCAGTTACCGGCAGGGGCCCTACGAGCAGTACTTC. It codes for CASSYRQGPYEQYF.